This T cell receptor beta chain was profiled in a study of blood T cells in healthy people across ages (dated by TCRdb to about 2015). Describing the broader study: In model experiments, template switching captured about one uniquely barcoded TCR beta cDNA molecule for every two T cells. To track age-related changes in TCR beta repertoire diversity, the study relied on deep sequencing normalized with unique cDNA molecular identifiers. Four age groups were formed from the donors: young (average about 16 years), middle-aged (approximately 39), aged (over 55) and long-lived (about 80). For two donors (one aged 18 to 29 and one aged 80 or older), the study analyzed two additional independent replicas of 1 million unique cDNA reads from the same blood draw. Donors of different ages were randomly distributed across sequencing lanes to avoid experimental bias. Results and caveats for the whole study, not just this receptor: Compared with the aged group, the long-lived group had more naive CD4+ T cells, fewer expanded clones and increased TCR diversity, a pattern suggesting age selection. Donor CMV infection status was unknown, potentially confounding age-related changes in expanded clonotypes. The percentage of naive T cells measured by flow cytometry correlated strongly with observed TCR beta diversity. Estimates of total diversity from one million sequenced T cells were regarded as lower bounds and underestimates. As age increased, observed TCR beta diversity per million T cells dropped in a roughly linear way, and a significant reduction was already evident by age 40. Because profiling used bulk unsorted PBMCs, naive and antigen-experienced compartments could not be compared conclusively.

This clonotype has a handful of counts. The clone's antigen remains unknown. No much larger clonotype is one base removed from it; base qualities were not supplied. Library preparation used 5' RACE. TCRdb records Illumina HiSeq 2500 as the sequencer. A second 7 to 11 cycle PCR used a sample-barcoded 5' primer and a J-beta primer mix. A template-switch 5' adaptor carrying 12 random nucleotides introduced a unique molecular identifier onto each TCR beta cDNA molecule. Each sample yielded at least 3 million CDR3-containing paired-end reads. The Mint cDNA synthesis kit, primed by a TRBC-specific oligonucleotide, was used to synthesize first-strand cDNA from all RNA. After uracil-DNA glycosylase treatment, a first 18-cycle PCR used universal primers M1SS and BC2_uni_R on all cDNA. As for the authors' bioinformatics: Each sample was normalized by randomly selecting 1 million high-quality reads, each carrying a distinct molecular identifier. Instead of being binned into consensus sequences, reads with shared molecular identifiers were discarded. MiTCR, with a Q25 quality threshold and the strictest error-elimination algorithm, was used for CDR3 identification, clonotype clustering and error correction. A nonparametric unseen species model with Euler transformation was used to estimate lower-bound total TCR beta diversity. TCRdb reprocessed the public reads (quality trimming at Q25 with fastp, clone calling with MiXCR) and kept in-frame beta chains. Rows with one shared CDR3 protein collapse into an entry with the most common genes and DNA. It is TCRdb's table, rather than the study itself, that gives the V and J calls and clone size. The sample table shows about 1.8 million distinct CDR3 sequences, and roughly 52% are seen once. About 2.1% of the sample lies in the top ten.

Donors were about 36 systemically healthy Caucasian individuals from Russia aged 6 to 90 years. Each donor gave about 10 milliliters of peripheral blood, drawn into EDTA-treated Vacutainer tubes. Ficoll-Paque density-gradient centrifugation was used to isolate PBMCs, with at least 6.5 million per sample. Total RNA was extracted from PBMCs with Trizol reagent, with at least 5 micrograms obtained per sample. For every donor, flow cytometry on a PBMC aliquot measured the percentage of naive CD45RAhigh/CD27high T cells. Sequencing was done on a sample of blood. This TCR derives from a woman aged 40 to 50 in good health.

The CDR3 sequence is CASSLPGPGNYGYTF. The nucleotides read TGTGCCAGCAGTTTACCGGGACCGGGGAACTATGGCTACACCTTC. The rearrangement joined TRBV28 to TRBJ1-2; TRBD1 is possibly the D segment (5 matching bases). Trimming takes 2 bases from V and 2 bases from J, and the germline ends sit 12 bases apart. The CDR3 spans 15 residues, from the cysteine through the phenylalanine. Of all the DNA, just the CDR3 is kept, 45 bases in frame from base 1. From a lookup of the germline V gene, CDR1 and CDR2 are MDHEN and SYDVKM.